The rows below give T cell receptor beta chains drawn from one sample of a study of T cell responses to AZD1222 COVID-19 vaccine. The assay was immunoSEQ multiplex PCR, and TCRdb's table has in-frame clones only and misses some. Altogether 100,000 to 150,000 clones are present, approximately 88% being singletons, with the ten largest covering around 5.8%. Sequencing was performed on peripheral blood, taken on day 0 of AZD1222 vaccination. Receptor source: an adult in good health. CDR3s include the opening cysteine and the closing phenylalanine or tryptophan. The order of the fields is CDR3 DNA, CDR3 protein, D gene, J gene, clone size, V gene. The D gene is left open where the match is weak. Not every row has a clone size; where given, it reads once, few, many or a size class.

TGTGCCAGCAGCCCCACCGGGCGCACCGGGGAGCTGTTTTTT CASSPTGRTGELFF . TRBJ2-2 . TRBV7-3
TGCAGTGCTAGTTTTGCAGAGACTGAAGCTTTCTTT CSASFAETEAFF . TRBJ1-1 . TRBV20-1
TGTGCCAGCAGTCCTCGAGCAGGGAGGTCACCCCTCCACTTT CASSPRAGRSPLHF . TRBJ1-6 . TRBV3-1/TRBV3-2
TGTGCCAGCAGTGAGACTAGCGGGAACACCGGGGAGCTGTTTTTT CASSETSGNTGELFF TRBD2 TRBJ2-2 . TRBV6-4
TGTGCCAGCAGTTCCACAGGGGCGGTAGAGACCCAGTACTTC CASSSTGAVETQYF TRBD1 TRBJ2-5 . TRBV6-6
TGTGCCAGCAGTTTAAGGGTCGGGGGAAACACCATATATTTT CASSLRVGGNTIYF . TRBJ1-3 . TRBV28
TGTGCCAGCAGCGACGAGGGGGCAGGCACCGGGGAGCTGTTTTTT CASSDEGAGTGELFF TRBD1 TRBJ2-2 . TRBV7-7
TGTGCCAGCAGCTATGACAGGGGTGACACCGGGGAGCTGTTTTTT CASSYDRGDTGELFF TRBD1 TRBJ2-2 . TRBV11-3
TGCAGTGCTAGTGGGACAGGCGGAGATACGCAGTATTTT CSASGTGGDTQYF TRBD1 TRBJ2-3 . TRBV20-1
TGTGCCAGCAGCTCCCCCGGCGGGGGGAAAGGGGGCTACACCTTC CASSSPGGGKGGYTF . TRBJ1-2 . TRBV7-9
TGTGCCAGTAGCACGAGGGACGGCTCCTACGAGCAGTACTTC CASSTRDGSYEQYF . TRBJ2-7 once TRBV19
TGCGCCAGCAGTGAGATAGGGGCGATGGGTTCACCCCTCCACTTT CASSEIGAMGSPLHF . TRBJ1-6 . TRBV10-2
TGTGCCAGCAGCCCGGGGGGGCAAGAGACCCAGTACTTC CASSPGGQETQYF TRBD2 TRBJ2-5 . TRBV11-3
TGTGCCAGCAGGCCGCGGGGGGTCCCCTCAGCAGGTGAAGCTTTCTTT CASRPRGVPSAGEAFF . TRBJ1-1 . TRBV2
TGTGCCAGCAGCCCAATTTCCATGTCATATGGCTACACCTTC CASSPISMSYGYTF . TRBJ1-2 . TRBV2
TGTGCCAGCTCACCACCGACAGAGTCTTATGGCTACACCTTC CASSPPTESYGYTF . TRBJ1-2 many TRBV18
TGTGCCAGCAGTGGGTCCGGGGGCAATCAGCCCCAGCATTTT CASSGSGGNQPQHF . TRBJ1-5 . TRBV2
TGTGCCTGGGACAGGAATAATTCACCCCTCCACTTT CAWDRNNSPLHF . TRBJ1-6 . TRBV30
TGTGCCAGCAGTTCGGGACAGCCGAACACTGAAGCTTTCTTT CASSSGQPNTEAFF TRBD1 TRBJ1-1 once TRBV5-4
TGTGCCACCAGCAGAGGGGCGTACACTGAAGCTTTCTTT CATSRGAYTEAFF . TRBJ1-1 . TRBV15
TGTGCCAGCAGCTTAGTGGTAGGCAGGGGGTCAGAAAAACTGTTTTTT CASSLVVGRGSEKLFF TRBD1 TRBJ1-4 . TRBV7-8
TGTGCCAGCAGCTTGGGACAGGGGGCTGCCAATGAGCAGTTCTTC CASSLGQGAANEQFF TRBD1 TRBJ2-1 . TRBV7-2
TGTGCCAGTAGTGCCACAGGGGGCAATCAGCCCCAGCATTTT CASSATGGNQPQHF TRBD1 TRBJ1-5 . TRBV19
TGCGCCAGCAGCGTACGGGGCCCGAACACTGAAGCTTTCTTT CASSVRGPNTEAFF . TRBJ1-1 few TRBV5-1
TGTGCCAGCAGTGACTCGGGACACACTGAAGCTTTCTTT CASSDSGHTEAFF . TRBJ1-1 few TRBV6-4
TGTGCCAGTAGTATGGCAGGGGGTCTACGAACCTACAATGAGCAGTTCTTC CASSMAGGLRTYNEQFF TRBD1 TRBJ2-1 once TRBV19
TGTGCCTGGAGTTCGGGCGGGCCCGATCAGTACTTC CAWSSGGPDQYF . TRBJ2-7 . TRBV30
TGTGCCAGCAGTAGGGGGGAGTCTGGAAACACCATATATTTT CASSRGESGNTIYF . TRBJ1-3 . TRBV2
TGTGCCAGCAGCCTTACGGTGGCGTACACCGGGGAGCTGTTTTTT CASSLTVAYTGELFF . TRBJ2-2 . TRBV27
TGCGCCAGCAGCCAAGAGCGGGGGCCAAGCACAGATACGCAGTATTTT CASSQERGPSTDTQYF . TRBJ2-3 . TRBV4-1
TGTGCCAGCAGTCGCAGTGAGCGGGAGAAGGAGACCCAGTACTTC CASSRSEREKETQYF TRBD2 TRBJ2-5 . TRBV27
TGTGCCAGCAGCCCCTGGTCGGACACTGAAGCTTTCTTT CASSPWSDTEAFF . TRBJ1-1 . TRBV7-8